A single sample gave rise to the 9 T cell receptor beta chains below, sequenced in a study of graft-versus-host responses after intestinal transplantation. This table comes from immunoSEQ multiplex PCR, and its TCRdb copy is limited to in-frame clones, with some not included. Of over 45,000 clones listed, roughly 93% are singletons. This specimen consisted of PBMCs, obtained 750 to 850 days after a first intestinal transplant, on the day of a second. The receptors derive from a human patient who received an intestinal transplant, so some T cells may come from the graft donor.

The chain joins TRBV19 to TRBJ2-1, with TRBD2 identical over 8 bases. Germline V gives CDR1 LNHDA, CDR2 SQIVND (reference sequence). The length of the CDR3 is 13 residues. Trimming removed 7 bases from V and 7 bases from J; junction bases left unmatched: 6. The CDR3 spells CASKDSGINEQFF. In nucleotides, the CDR3 is TGTGCCAGTAAGGATAGCGGGATAAATGAGCAGTTCTTC.

The CDR3 coding sequence is TGCGCCAGCAGCCGAGGGACAGACAAAGAGACCCAGTACTTC. This encodes CASSRGTDKETQYF. The V and J genes are TRBV5-1 and TRBJ2-5, with 7 bases identical to TRBD1. The junction had 6 bases not matched to a gene; V was cut back by 4 bases and J by 3 bases. Per the germline V gene, CDR1 is SGHRS and CDR2 is YFSETQ. The CDR3 is made up of 14 amino acids. The full variable domain, its missing parts supplied by reference TRBV5-1 and TRBJ2-5, is KAGVTQTPRYLIKTRGQQVTLSCSPISGHRSVSWYQQTPGQGLQFLFEYFSETQRNKGNFPGRFSGRQFSNSRSEMNVSTLELGDSALYLCASSRGTDKETQYFGPGTRLLVL.

The V and J genes are TRBV6-6 and TRBJ1-1; D is possibly TRBD1 (5 bases). V dropped 2 bases and J dropped 2 bases, with 6 bases sitting between them. CDR3 length equals 13 residues. Germline CDR1 is MNHNY and CDR2 is SVGAGI (reference sequence). The CDR3 nucleotides are TGTGCCAGCAGTTACCGGGACAACACTGAAGCTTTCTTT. This translates into CASSYRDNTEAFF.

V gene TRBV6-1 combines with J gene TRBJ1-1; weak D call: TRBD1 (5 bases). This CDR3 contains 15 residues. Per germline, CDR1 MNHNS and CDR2 SASEGT. Deletions cut 5 bases from V and 6 bases from J, with 19 bases between. CDR3 amino acids: CASSFSDPGRAEAFF. For the CDR3, the DNA is TGTGCCAGCAGTTTTTCGGACCCCGGCAGGGCTGAAGCTTTCTTT.

The CDR3 here is CASGFLRGRTYEQYF. CDR3 coding DNA: TGTGCTAGTGGTTTTCTCAGGGGGCGAACCTACGAGCAGTACTTC. The chain joins TRBV12-5 to TRBJ2-7; 8 bases are a match to TRBD1. Germline V gene lookup returns CDR1 LGHNT and CDR2 FRNRAP. There are 15 residues in the CDR3. Trimming at V came to 3 bases and at J to 2 bases, leaving 6 bases not matched to a gene.

This rearrangement joins TRBV6-1 to TRBJ2-2; 8 bases line up with TRBD1. This CDR3 region has 14 residues. Looked up from germline, CDR1 is MNHNS and CDR2 is SASEGT. The J segment lost 3 bases and the V segment lost 6 bases, leaving 3 bases of the junction unmatched. The CDR3 protein is CASRPTGDTGELFF. The CDR3 DNA is TGTGCCAGCAGGCCGACAGGGGACACCGGGGAGCTGTTTTTT.

The chain carries TRBV27 and TRBJ2-7; D is ambiguous. The germline gives CDR1 MNHEY, CDR2 SMNVEV (reference sequence). V lost 2 bases and J lost 2, with 7 bases in between. CDR3 length: 13 amino acids. The CDR3 DNA reads as TGTGCCAGCAGTTTAGCTGGGACCTACGAGCAGTACTTC. Translation gives CASSLAGTYEQYF.

This rearrangement joins TRBV14 to TRBJ2-6, with a tentative D call TRBD2 (6 bases). The CDR3 contains 15 residues. V lost 2 bases and J lost 4, with 9 bases in between. Germline V gene sequence: CDR1 SGHDN, CDR2 FVKESK. CDR3 in amino acids: CASSQQGGGANVLTF. CDR3 in DNA: TGTGCCAGCAGCCAACAGGGAGGAGGGGCCAACGTCCTGACTTTC.

The chain combines TRBV5-6 with TRBJ2-5; no firm D call. The CDR3 has 14 residues. V lost 0 bases, J lost 5 bases, and 11 bases lay in between. Germline loops: CDR1 SGHDT, CDR2 YYEEEE. This CDR3 reads CASSLANRGETQYF. CDR3 bases: TGTGCCAGCAGCTTGGCCAACAGAGGCGAGACCCAGTACTTC.